This paragraph covers one T cell receptor beta chain sequence. What it recognizes is unknown. These data originate in a study of human versus mouse CDR3 diversity and MHC coevolution. Whole-study context: The immunoSEQ assay reportedly detects one in 200,000 T cells.

The data were produced by immunoSEQ multiplex PCR, yet TCRdb's version contains in-frame clones alone and is incomplete. The sample includes about 77,000 clones, 92% of them seen just once. CDR1 and CDR2 (germline): MNHEY, SMNVEV (reference sequence). The CDR3 runs to 16 residues. Trimming removed 5 bases from V and 1 base from J, with 18 bases in between. General observations from the study: iCHAO1 estimated the human TCR beta repertoire at 1.5 million to 2 million clonotypes. On average, humans showed more CDR3 deletions and insertions than mice.

The clonotype comes from a person between 25 and 75 years old in good health. The genes are TRBV27 and TRBJ2-7; D unclear. Material for sequencing was naive CD4+ T cells from blood. Described subset: CD45RO-negative CD62L-positive naive CD4 T cells. CDR3: CASSPRPGILSYEQYF. The CDR3 coding sequence is TGTGCCAGCAGTCCCAGACCAGGAATACTTTCCTACGAGCAGTACTTC.